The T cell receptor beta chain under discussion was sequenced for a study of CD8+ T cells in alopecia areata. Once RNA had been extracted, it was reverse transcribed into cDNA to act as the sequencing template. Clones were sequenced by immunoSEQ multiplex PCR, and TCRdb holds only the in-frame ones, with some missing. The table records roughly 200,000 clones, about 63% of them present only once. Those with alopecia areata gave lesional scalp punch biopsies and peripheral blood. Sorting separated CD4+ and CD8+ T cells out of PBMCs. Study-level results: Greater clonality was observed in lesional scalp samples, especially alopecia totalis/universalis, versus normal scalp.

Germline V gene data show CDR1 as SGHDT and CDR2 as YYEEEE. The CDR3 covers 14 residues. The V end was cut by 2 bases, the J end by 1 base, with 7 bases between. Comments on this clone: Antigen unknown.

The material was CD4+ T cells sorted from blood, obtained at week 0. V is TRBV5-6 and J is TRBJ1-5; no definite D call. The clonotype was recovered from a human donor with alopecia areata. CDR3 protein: CASSFLGSNQPQHF. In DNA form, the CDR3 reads TGTGCCAGCAGCTTTCTGGGAAGCAATCAGCCCCAGCATTTT.